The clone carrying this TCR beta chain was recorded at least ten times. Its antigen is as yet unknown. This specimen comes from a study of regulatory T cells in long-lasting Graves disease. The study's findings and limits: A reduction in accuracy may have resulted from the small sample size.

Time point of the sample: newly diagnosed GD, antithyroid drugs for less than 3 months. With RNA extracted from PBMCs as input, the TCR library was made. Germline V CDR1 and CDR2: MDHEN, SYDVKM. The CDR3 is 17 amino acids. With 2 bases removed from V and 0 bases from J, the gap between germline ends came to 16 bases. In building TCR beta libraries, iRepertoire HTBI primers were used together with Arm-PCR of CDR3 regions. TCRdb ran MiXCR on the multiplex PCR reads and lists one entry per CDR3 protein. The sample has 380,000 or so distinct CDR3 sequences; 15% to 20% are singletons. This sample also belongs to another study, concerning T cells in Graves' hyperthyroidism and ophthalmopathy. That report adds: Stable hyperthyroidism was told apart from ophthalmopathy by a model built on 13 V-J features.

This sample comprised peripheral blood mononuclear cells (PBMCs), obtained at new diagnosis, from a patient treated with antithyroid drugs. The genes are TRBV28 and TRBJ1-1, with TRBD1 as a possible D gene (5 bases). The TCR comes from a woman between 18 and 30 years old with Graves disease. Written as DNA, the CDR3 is TGTGCCAGCAGTTTAAGGAGAGGGGCCTGGATGAACACTGAAGCTTTCTTT. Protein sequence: CASSLRRGAWMNTEAFF.